Sequencing of this TCR beta chain was carried out in a study of Ad26.COV2.S vaccination and SARS-CoV-2 variants. Study background: Recipients of Ad26.COV2.S got it intramuscularly, once or twice 56 days apart.

For this clone: Its cognate antigen is unknown.

Some clones are missing from TCRdb's copy, which holds only in-frame ones; the method was immunoSEQ multiplex PCR. The table has around 270,000 clones, roughly 89% seen once. Per the germline V gene, CDR1 is MGHRA and CDR2 is YSYEKL. The ends lost 2 bases at V and 1 base at J; junction bases unmatched: 3. This CDR3 comprises 15 residues. General study points: Marked by substantial breadth, spike-specific CD8+ and CD4+ T cell responses were reportedly seen after vaccination.

Treatment specified: some 20 received Ad26.COV2.S at low or high dose, single or two shots; about 5 received placebo; per-sample allocation not given. Repertoires come from day 63 after the first vaccine or placebo injection. Recruitment in Boston yielded a donor of adult age, 18-55 years. Here the sequenced sample was peripheral blood, taken in a trial of Ad26.COV2.S vaccine versus placebo. This TCR was sampled from a person aged 18-65 years who received the Ad26.COV2.S COVID-19 vaccine or a placebo. The V gene is TRBV4-1, the J gene TRBJ2-3; 7 bases map to TRBD2. CDR3 amino acids: CASSQYLAGTDTQYF. The DNA of the CDR3 is TGCGCCAGCAGCCAATATCTAGCGGGCACAGATACGCAGTATTTT.